The rows below give T cell receptor beta chains drawn from one sample of a study of vaccination and CD4 T cells after COVID-19. A single record per CDR3 protein comes from TCRdb applying MiXCR to the PCR reads. The data contain 15,000 to 17,000 distinct CDR3 sequences, roughly two thirds of them singletons. The sequencing here drew on CD4+ T cells from blood, taken after SARS-CoV-2 vaccination. These receptors all come from a human donor who had recovered from COVID-19. The CDR3 runs from the conserved cysteine through the conserved F or W. D genes are given only for firm matches. Clone size appears in some rows only: once, few, many, or a class for an expanded clone.

v_gene: TRBV6-2/TRBV6-3
abundance: .
j_gene: TRBJ2-4
d_gene: TRBD1
CDR3aa: CASSKRQGTRRGIQYF
CDR3nt: TGTGCCAGCAGCAAACGACAGGGTACAAGAAGGGGCATTCAGTACTTC

v_gene: TRBV28
abundance: .
j_gene: TRBJ2-7
d_gene: TRBD2
CDR3aa: CASSEREGIWEQYF
CDR3nt: TGTGCCAGCAGTGAGCGGGAGGGGATTTGGGAGCAGTACTTC

v_gene: TRBV10-2
abundance: .
j_gene: TRBJ2-7
d_gene: .
CDR3aa: CASTVGTGIPLGF
CDR3nt: .

v_gene: TRBV20-1
abundance: .
j_gene: TRBJ2-1
d_gene: TRBD2
CDR3aa: CSASRLAGGFLSYNEQFF
CDR3nt: TGCAGTGCTTCCCGACTAGCGGGAGGGTTTCTCTCCTACAATGAGCAGTTCTTC

v_gene: TRBV11-2
abundance: .
j_gene: TRBJ1-5
d_gene: TRBD1
CDR3aa: CASSLQTGRFQPQHF
CDR3nt: TGTGCCAGCAGCTTGCAGACAGGGAGGTTTCAGCCCCAGCATTTT

v_gene: TRBV18
abundance: once
j_gene: TRBJ1-2
d_gene: TRBD1
CDR3aa: CASSQGQGTTNYGYTF
CDR3nt: TGTGCCAGCTCACAGGGACAGGGGACCACTAACTATGGCTACACCTTC

v_gene: TRBV20-1
abundance: once
j_gene: TRBJ1-6
d_gene: .
CDR3aa: CSARDGTYNSPLHF
CDR3nt: TGCAGTGCTAGAGACGGTACCTATAATTCACCCCTCCACTTT

v_gene: TRBV5-6
abundance: .
j_gene: TRBJ1-2
d_gene: .
CDR3aa: CASSLAPAINYGYTF
CDR3nt: TGTGCCAGCAGCTTGGCCCCGGCAATTAACTATGGCTACACCTTC

v_gene: TRBV3-1
abundance: .
j_gene: TRBJ2-7
d_gene: .
CDR3aa: CASSPTSTTYEQYF
CDR3nt: TGTGCCAGCAGCCCGACTAGTACCACCTACGAGCAGTACTTC

v_gene: TRBV20-1
abundance: .
j_gene: TRBJ1-5
d_gene: .
CDR3aa: CSARDSAYNQPQHF
CDR3nt: TGCAGTGCTAGAGATTCCGCCTACAATCAGCCCCAGCATTTT

v_gene: TRBV7-9
abundance: .
j_gene: TRBJ2-5
d_gene: .
CDR3aa: CASSLAQSILTQETQYF
CDR3nt: TGTGCCAGCAGCTTAGCGCAATCCATTTTAACACAAGAGACCCAGTACTTC

v_gene: TRBV10-1
abundance: .
j_gene: TRBJ2-5
d_gene: .
CDR3aa: CASRVGETQYF
CDR3nt: TGCGCCAGCAGGGTAGGGGAGACCCAGTACTTC

v_gene: TRBV20-1
abundance: .
j_gene: TRBJ2-5
d_gene: .
CDR3aa: CSARRDTYQETQYF
CDR3nt: TGCAGTGCTAGGCGGGACACATACCAAGAGACCCAGTACTTC

v_gene: TRBV15
abundance: few
j_gene: TRBJ1-6
d_gene: .
CDR3aa: CATSSLRLDSPLHF
CDR3nt: TGTGCCACCAGCAGTTTGCGCCTCGATTCACCCCTCCACTTT

v_gene: TRBV19
abundance: .
j_gene: TRBJ1-6
d_gene: .
CDR3aa: CASSLKRDSPLHF
CDR3nt: TGTGCCAGTAGTCTAAAGAGGGACTCACCCCTCCACTTT

v_gene: TRBV6-5
abundance: .
j_gene: TRBJ2-1
d_gene: .
CDR3aa: CASSYPTTRTVWLRESLNEQFF
CDR3nt: TGTGCCAGCAGTTACCCGACCACGAGAACTGTATGGTTACGGGAATCTTTGAATGAGCAGTTCTTC

v_gene: TRBV19
abundance: .
j_gene: TRBJ2-2
d_gene: .
CDR3aa: CASSISTGELFF
CDR3nt: TGTGCCAGTAGTATAAGCACCGGGGAGCTGTTTTTT

v_gene: TRBV7-2
abundance: few
j_gene: TRBJ2-5
d_gene: TRBD2
CDR3aa: CASSYRTSGETQYF
CDR3nt: TGTGCCAGCAGCTATAGGACTAGCGGGGAGACCCAGTACTTC

v_gene: TRBV7-2
abundance: .
j_gene: TRBJ2-7
d_gene: TRBD2
CDR3aa: CASSLGSGIPYEQYF
CDR3nt: TGTGCCAGCAGCTTAGGTAGCGGGATACCCTACGAGCAGTACTTC

v_gene: TRBV4-3
abundance: .
j_gene: TRBJ2-5
d_gene: .
CDR3aa: CASSQAARGAQETQYF
CDR3nt: TGCGCCAGCAGCCAAGCCGCTCGGGGGGCGCAGGAGACCCAGTACTTC

v_gene: TRBV15
abundance: few
j_gene: TRBJ2-7
d_gene: .
CDR3aa: CATSRQQTGEQYF
CDR3nt: TGTGCCACCAGCAGGCAACAGACGGGCGAGCAGTACTTC

v_gene: TRBV10-3
abundance: once
j_gene: TRBJ2-4
d_gene: .
CDR3aa: CAISEPTPAGKNIQYF
CDR3nt: TGTGCCATCAGTGAGCCGACCCCGGCGGGTAAAAACATTCAGTACTTC

v_gene: TRBV12-3/TRBV12-4
abundance: .
j_gene: TRBJ2-7
d_gene: .
CDR3aa: CASKVSGEAAEQYF
CDR3nt: TGTGCCAGCAAGGTTTCCGGGGAAGCGGCCGAGCAGTACTTC

v_gene: TRBV6-1
abundance: few
j_gene: TRBJ1-1
d_gene: TRBD1
CDR3aa: CASSERGTGVEAFF
CDR3nt: TGTGCCAGCAGTGAAAGGGGGACAGGGGTCGAAGCTTTCTTT